Presented here are 24 T cell receptor beta chains from one specimen sequenced in a study of blood T cell repertoires in COVID-19 (TCRdb year 2020). The library was obtained by the immunoSEQ multiplex PCR assay. The immuneACCESS repertoire file appears here via TCRdb, limited to in-frame rearrangements. These files lack a portion of the clones; in checked studies, under half of the deficit traces to unresolved V genes, and the cause of the others is not known. The sample table shows some 140,000 clones, and 75% to 90% are seen once. About a sixth of the sample is taken by the ten largest. The sample taken for sequencing was PBMCs or T cells enriched from blood (not recorded which). Receptors originate from a man in his thirties or forties who had recovered from COVID-19.

The chain links TRBV9 to TRBJ1-1; no definite D call. V shed 0 bases and J shed 5 bases, with 20 bases lying between them. The CDR3 runs to 17 residues. The V gene's germline CDR1 is SGDLS and CDR2 YYNGEE. CDR3 residues: CASSVGGGGRFLTEAFF. CDR3 DNA sequence: TGTGCCAGCAGCGTAGGAGGAGGAGGGAGGTTCCTTACTGAAGCTTTCTTT.

This chain links TRBV29-1 with TRBJ1-1; D is unresolved. This CDR3 has 10 residues. Trimming took 7 bases from V and 2 from J, leaving 5 bases between them. From germline, CDR1 is SQVTM and CDR2 ANQGSEA. Here the CDR3 DNA reads TGCAGCGCCCTAAACACTGAAGCTTTCTTT. Its translation: CSALNTEAFF.

V gene TRBV12-3 or TRBV12-4 combines with J gene TRBJ1-1; possible D gene TRBD1, 5 bases. The CDR3 loop spans 11 amino acids. Trimming shortened V by 1 base and J by 11 bases, and 8 bases separated the two germline ends. This chain's CDR3 is CASSLDRRAFF. The CDR3 nucleotides are TGTGCCAGCAGTTTAGACAGGCGGGCTTTCTTT.

This chain joins TRBV27 and TRBJ2-7; TRBD2 aligns across 8 bases. Germline V CDR1 and CDR2: MNHEY, SMNVEV (reference sequence). The junction had 5 bases not matched to a gene; V was cut back by 4 bases and J by 6 bases. The CDR3 totals 13 residues. The CDR3 loop reads CASSSGLASEQYF. The CDR3 coding sequence is TGTGCCAGCAGTTCAGGACTAGCAAGCGAGCAGTACTTC.

The chain couples TRBV7-2 to TRBJ1-2; 7 nucleotides line up with TRBD1. The CDR3 spans 14 residues. CDR1 and CDR2 from the germline V gene are SGHTA and FQGNSA. Trimming took 6 bases from V and 3 from J; bases not matched to a gene: 7. The CDR3: CASSLGQIYYGYTF. DNA of the CDR3: TGTGCCAGCAGTTTGGGACAGATCTACTATGGCTACACCTTC.

This chain links TRBV6-5 with TRBJ2-1, with 14 bases that match TRBD2. Looked up from germline, CDR1 is MNHEY and CDR2 is SVGAGI. The CDR3 length is 15 residues. The ends lost 6 bases at V and 7 bases at J; junction bases unmatched: 5. The DNA for the CDR3 is TGTGCCAGCAGCCGCGGACTAGCGGGGGGAAATGAGCAGTTCTTC. Amino acids: CASSRGLAGGNEQFF.

V usage is TRBV10-2 and J usage is TRBJ1-1, with 7 bases identical to TRBD1. Germline trimming cut 6 bases from V and 6 bases from J; bases unmatched to any gene: 10. CDR3 length equals 14 residues. Germline V gene sequence: CDR1 WSHSY, CDR2 SAAADI. In DNA, the CDR3 is TGCGCCAGCAGGTTTGACAGGGTGGAAGCTGAAGCTTTCTTT. Amino acids: CASRFDRVEAEAFF.

The chain links TRBV3-1 (or the pseudogene TRBV3-2) to TRBJ2-2; tentative D call: TRBD2 (6 bases). V shed 1 base and J shed 2 bases, with 14 bases lying between them. Per the germline V gene, CDR1 is LGHDT and CDR2 is YNNKEL (reference sequence). The CDR3 sequence is 17 residues long. The CDR3 coding sequence is TGTGCCAGCAGCCAAGTTGGGGGACTTTCCAACACCGGGGAGCTGTTTTTT. Its protein is CASSQVGGLSNTGELFF.

CDR3 residues: CASISGGLNEKLFF. The CDR3 DNA reads as TGTGCCAGTATATCCGGGGGGCTTAATGAAAAACTGTTTTTT. The chain joins TRBV19 to TRBJ1-4; D possibly corresponds to TRBD1 (6 bases). This CDR3 has 14 residues. The germline CDR1 and CDR2 sequences are LNHDA and SQIVND (reference sequence). Trimming removed 7 bases from V and 4 bases from J, with 13 bases in between.

The chain combines TRBV3-1 (or the pseudogene TRBV3-2) with TRBJ2-5; 13 positions match TRBD2. The V and J ends lost 8 bases and 3 bases, in that order; junction bases with no gene match: 9. Germline values: CDR1 LGHDT, CDR2 YNNKEL (reference sequence). The CDR3 has 16 residues. CDR3 protein: CASGLAGLAGEETQYF. The DNA for the CDR3 is TGTGCCAGCGGACTAGCCGGACTAGCGGGGGAAGAGACCCAGTACTTC.

The CDR3 DNA sequence: TGCGCCAGCAGTTTTGGGGGAGGACAAACCTATGGCTACACCTTC. Residues: CASSFGGGQTYGYTF. The chain uses TRBV5-1 and TRBJ1-2; TRBD1 might be the D (5 bases). Per the germline V gene, CDR1 is SGHRS and CDR2 is YFSETQ. The V end was cut by 5 bases, the J end by 4 bases, with 18 bases between. The CDR3 is 15 amino acids.

The chain carries TRBV29-1 and TRBJ2-1; 9 bases agree with TRBD2. The trim removed 0 bases at V and 2 bases at J, leaving 5 bases unmatched. The V gene's germline CDR1 is SQVTM and CDR2 ANQGSEA. There are 16 residues in the CDR3. CDR3 residues: CSVEDPLAGTYNEQFF. The CDR3 bases are TGCAGCGTTGAAGATCCCCTAGCGGGGACCTACAATGAGCAGTTCTTC.

V usage is TRBV19 and J usage is TRBJ2-3; 7 bases are a match to TRBD2. Germline lookup yields CDR1 LNHDA and CDR2 SQIVND (reference sequence). CDR3 length: 14 residues. V lost 4 bases to trimming and J lost 5 bases; unmatched junction nucleotides: 6. CDR3 residues: CASSSGRVGDTQYF. The CDR3 coding sequence is TGTGCCAGTAGTAGCGGGAGAGTTGGAGATACGCAGTATTTT.

The chain recombines TRBV5-1 with TRBJ1-4; TRBD1 matches at 7 bases. This CDR3 region has 14 residues. The ends lost 3 bases at V and 7 bases at J; junction bases unmatched: 6. Looked up from germline, CDR1 is SGHRS and CDR2 is YFSETQ. The CDR3 loop is CASSSGQDVEKLFF. In DNA, the CDR3 is TGCGCCAGCAGCTCCGGACAGGACGTTGAAAAACTGTTTTTT.

The rearrangement links TRBV30 to TRBJ2-1, with TRBD1 matching over 8 bases. The CDR3 length is 17 residues. Germline lookup yields CDR1 GTSNPN and CDR2 SVGIG (reference sequence). V lost 2 bases, J lost 7 bases, and 16 bases stayed unmatched. This CDR3 reads CAWSPTNTRTGRNEQFF. CDR3 DNA sequence: TGTGCCTGGAGTCCCACCAATACCAGGACAGGGAGGAATGAGCAGTTCTTC.

CDR3 DNA: TGTGCTACAACCCAGGGCAAGGCAGATACGCAGTATTTT. It encodes CATTQGKADTQYF. The chain uses TRBV12-5 and TRBJ2-3; D may be TRBD1 (5 bases). Between the trimmed V and J ends, which lost 10 bases and 4 bases, there was a span of 15 bases. Germline V gives CDR1 LGHNT, CDR2 FRNRAP. There are 13 residues in the CDR3.

The rearrangement links TRBV3-1 (or the pseudogene TRBV3-2) to TRBJ1-5; the match to TRBD1 covers 7 bases. The V gene end was trimmed by 0 bases and the J gene end by 6 bases; junction bases not matched to a gene: 5. The CDR3 covers 15 residues. Germline CDR1 LGHDT, CDR2 YNNKEL (reference sequence). Here the CDR3 DNA reads TGTGCCAGCAGCCAAGACAGGGGGTTCAGTCAGCCCCAGCATTTT. The encoded protein is CASSQDRGFSQPQHF.

V is TRBV11-2 and J is TRBJ2-2; 8 bases are a match to TRBD1. CDR3 length: 14 residues. Germline V gene lookup returns CDR1 SGHAT and CDR2 FQNNGV. V was clipped by 5 bases and J by 4 bases; unmatched bases: 3. CDR3: CASSTTGGTGELFF. In nucleotides, the CDR3 is TGTGCCAGCAGCACTACAGGGGGCACCGGGGAGCTGTTTTTT.

V is TRBV7-9 and J is TRBJ2-7, with 8 positions matching TRBD2. J gave up 0 bases and V 4 bases, and 2 bases lay outside the gene matches. The CDR3 is 14 amino acids. CDR1 SEHNR and CDR2 FQNEAQ come from the germline V gene (reference sequence). CDR3 sequence: CASSSGTSSYEQYF. CDR3 sequence (DNA): TGTGCCAGCAGCTCGGGGACTAGCTCCTACGAGCAGTACTTC. Variable domain in full (rest from reference TRBV7-9 and TRBJ2-7): DTGVSQNPRHKITKRGQNVTFRCDPISEHNRLYWYRQTLGQGPEFLTYFQNEAQLEKSRLLSDRFSAERPKGSFSTLEIQRTEQGDSAMYLCASSSGTSSYEQYFGPGTRLTVT.

This rearrangement joins TRBV5-5 to TRBJ1-6; tentatively, D is TRBD1 (5 bases). The CDR3 is made up of 15 amino acids. CDR1 SGHKS and CDR2 YYEKEE come from the germline V gene (reference sequence). V was pared by 4 bases and J by 9 bases, with 17 bases between. The DNA for the CDR3 is TGTGCCAGCAGCCCCTTGGAGGGGAGGAGTTCACCCCTCCACTTT. Translated, it gives CASSPLEGRSSPLHF.

This clone was seen a handful of times. The V gene is TRBV11-3, the J gene TRBJ1-5; D unresolved. The CDR3 extends over 10 amino acids. V gave up 5 bases and J gave up 9 bases, with 5 bases separating them. CDR1 and CDR2 (germline): SGHNT, YENEEA. The CDR3 here is CASSRSPQHF. DNA of the CDR3: TGTGCCAGCAGCCGTTCGCCCCAGCATTTT. The variable domain in full, with the rest retrieved from reference TRBV11-3 and TRBJ1-5, is EAGVVQSPRYKIIEKKQPVAFWCNPISGHNTLYWYLQNLGQGPELLIRYENEEAVDDSQLPKDRFSAERLKGVDSTLKIQPAELGDSAVYLCASSRSPQHFGDGTRLSIL.

V is TRBV9 and J is TRBJ1-5, with 9 bases fitting TRBD1. With V trimmed by 4 bases and J by 5 bases, 7 bases remained unmatched. The CDR3 consists of 15 residues. Germline V gives CDR1 SGDLS, CDR2 YYNGEE. The CDR3 protein is CASSPSGTGHQPQHF. Here the CDR3 DNA reads TGTGCCAGCAGCCCCTCCGGGACAGGGCATCAGCCCCAGCATTTT.

The chain has TRBV2 and TRBJ2-2; D not resolved. V was cut by 5 bases and J by 6 bases, with 4 bases left in between. The CDR3 runs 11 residues. CDR1 is SNHLY and CDR2 is FYNNEI in the germline V gene. The CDR3 sequence is CASSLAGELFF. In DNA, the CDR3 is TGTGCCAGCAGTCTAGCCGGGGAGCTGTTTTTT.

The chain employs TRBV5-5 and TRBJ2-7, with D possibly TRBD1 on 6 matching bases. Germline-derived CDR1 and CDR2 are SGHKS and YYEKEE (reference sequence). V gave up 2 bases and J gave up 3 bases, with 12 bases separating them. This CDR3 is built from 14 residues. Here the CDR3 reads CASSLTGSVYEQYV. As DNA, the CDR3 is TGTGCCAGCAGCTTAACAGGGTCGGTCTACGAGCAGTACGTC.